These 19 T cell receptor beta chains were all obtained from the same sample, sequenced in a study of tumor-infiltrating lymphocytes in primary liver carcinoma. Unsorted whole blood yielded the blood RNA, and germline DNA was also extracted. Priming with a constant-region primer yielded TCR beta cDNA from around 0.45 ug total RNA. For TCR beta, libraries were produced by three nested multiplex PCR rounds using slightly modified ARM-PCR. The first two PCR rounds used TRBV1-TRBV30 primers with a Cbeta primer, nine to ten cycles each. TCRdb re-derived calls from the multiplex PCR reads in MiXCR, one entry per CDR3 protein. The sample records 190,000 or so distinct CDR3 sequences, approximately 64% being singletons. Sequencing was performed on peripheral blood. The receptors originated from an older woman with primary liver carcinoma and hepatitis B virus infection.

This clonotype was seen a handful of times. A much larger clone sits a single nucleotide away, making a read error possible. The CDR3 does not close with the conserved phenylalanine or tryptophan, likely indicating a read error. This rearrangement joins TRBV30 to TRBJ1-1, with D perhaps matching TRBD1 (5 bases). The germline V gene has CDR1 GTSNPN and CDR2 SVGIG (reference sequence). The CDR3 loop spans 11 amino acids. V was trimmed by 4 bases and J by 6 bases, leaving 9 bases between them. As DNA, the CDR3 is TGTGCCTGGACCTGGGGGGCTGAAGCTTTCCTT. Translation: CAWTWGAEAFL.

In this sample, this clonotype turned up a few times. The V gene is TRBV10-2, the J gene TRBJ2-6, with D possibly matching TRBD1 (7 bases). CDR1 is WSHSY, CDR2 SAAADI, per germline. The V end lost 4 bases, the J end lost 1 base, and 11 bases lay between the germline ends. The CDR3 length is 16 residues. The CDR3 is CASSGQGGSGANVLTF. The CDR3 DNA is TGCGCCAGCAGTGGACAGGGAGGTTCTGGGGCCAACGTCCTGACTTTC.

This chain uses TRBV28 with TRBJ1-4; unclear D gene. CDR3 size: 14 residues. Germline CDR1 MDHEN, CDR2 SYDVKM. V was cut by 4 bases and J by 5 bases, with 11 bases left in between. CDR3 loop: CASSSRIGNEKLFF. CDR3 nucleotides: TGTGCCAGCAGTTCCAGGATAGGAAATGAAAAACTGTTTTTT.

About this clonotype itself: A much larger clone sits a single nucleotide away, making a read error possible. This chain uses TRBV10-2 with TRBJ2-1; D is uncertain. Germline V gene lookup returns CDR1 WSHSY and CDR2 SAAADI. This CDR3 comprises 15 residues. The CDR3 region is CVSTETPGSYNEQFF. CDR3 sequence (DNA): TGCGTCAGCACCGAAACTCCGGGCTCCTACAATGAGCAGTTCTTC.

Note on this clonotype: A read error may be the cause here, since a much bigger clone is one base away. The chain uses TRBV29-1 and TRBJ2-7, with D perhaps assigned TRBD1 or TRBD2 (5 bases each). The CDR3 is 16 amino acids. CDR1 is SQVTM, CDR2 ANQGSEA, per germline. V dropped 7 bases and J dropped 0 bases, with 22 bases sitting between them. CDR3 sequence reads: CSASDWGRESSYEQYF. The CDR3 region has the DNA TGCAGCGCATCAGATTGGGGCAGGGAGAGCTCCTACGAGCAGTACTTC.

The chain is built from TRBV11-2 and TRBJ2-1; D not resolved. From germline, CDR1 is SGHAT and CDR2 FQNNGV. V was pared by 3 bases and J by 9 bases, with 18 bases between. This CDR3 is built from 15 residues. The CDR3 DNA sequence: TGTGCCAGCAGCTTGGATGGCGGAATGAGTTCTGAGCAGTTCTTC. The encoded protein is CASSLDGGMSSEQFF.

This clonotype was picked up a small number of times. The CDR3 sequence: CASSLPTMEPQGGITYEQYF. The CDR3 coding sequence is TGCGCCAGCAGCTTGCCCACAATGGAACCCCAGGGGGGTATCACCTACGAGCAGTACTTC. The chain links TRBV5-1 to TRBJ2-7; the D gene is possibly TRBD1 (7 bases). Germline V CDR1 and CDR2: SGHRS, YFSETQ. The length of the CDR3 is 20 residues. V was trimmed by 1 base and J by 2 bases, leaving 28 bases between them.

With respect to this clonotype: The CDR3 carries no conserved terminal phenylalanine or tryptophan, so it likely arises from a read error. The chain is built from TRBV14 and TRBJ2-2; tentative D call: TRBD1 (5 bases). The CDR3 covers 16 residues. Germline V gene sequence: CDR1 SGHDN, CDR2 FVKESK. CDR3: CASGQGVGPGSGELFS. The CDR3 coding sequence is TGTGCCAGCGGCCAAGGGGTAGGGCCCGGTTCCGGGGAGCTGTTTTCT.

The genes are TRBV4-2 and TRBJ2-3; D is uncertain. Germline V gene sequence: CDR1 LGHNA, CDR2 YNFKEQ. CDR3 size: 14 residues. Trimming left V 10 bases short and J 1 base short, with 15 bases between. CDR3 sequence: CAKSQVGGTDTQYF. The CDR3, as DNA: TGTGCCAAGAGCCAAGTCGGCGGCACAGATACGCAGTATTTT.

To note about this clonotype: This sequence may be a read error, since a much larger clone differs from it by one base. The chain is built from TRBV5-4 and TRBJ2-7; the D gene is possibly TRBD2 (5 bases). With 3 bases removed from V and 3 bases from J, the gap between germline ends came to 13 bases. Germline V CDR1 and CDR2: SGHNT, YYREEE (reference sequence). There are 14 residues in the CDR3. The CDR3 loop reads CASSSDSNLYEQYF. The CDR3 DNA reads as TGTGCCAGCAGCTCGGACTCAAACCTCTACGAGCAGTACTTC. Filled out from reference TRBV5-4 and TRBJ2-7, the complete variable domain reads ETGVTQSPTHLIKTRGQQVTLRCSSQSGHNTVSWYQQALGQGPQFIFQYYREEENGRGNFPPRFSGLQFPNYSSELNVNALELDDSALYLCASSSDSNLYEQYFGPGTRLTVT.

In the case of this clonotype: A much larger clone differs by one base, so this may be a read error. The J gene is TRBJ1-2, the V gene TRBV14, with D possibly TRBD1 on 6 matching bases. The CDR3 loop spans 16 amino acids. Germline V gives CDR1 SGHDN, CDR2 FVKESK. The CDR3 DNA sequence: TGTGCCAGCAGCCGAGAAGGGGGTATGAGGAGCTATGGCTACATCTTC. This codes for CASSREGGMRSYGYIF.

Concerning this clonotype: The CDR3 does not close with the conserved phenylalanine or tryptophan, likely indicating a read error. This CDR3 is CASSFSGTSESTDTQYS. CDR3 nucleotides: TGTGCCAGTAGCTTTTCCGGGACTAGCGAGAGCACAGATACGCAGTATTCT. The rearrangement uses TRBV11-2 and TRBJ2-3, with 10 bases that match TRBD2. The CDR3 extends over 17 amino acids. Germline values: CDR1 SGHAT, CDR2 FQNNGV.

The V and J genes are TRBV29-1 and TRBJ2-7; no reliable D call. Germline V gene data show CDR1 as SQVTM and CDR2 as ANQGSEA. This CDR3 comprises 11 residues. V lost 5 bases, J lost 5 bases, and 10 bases lay in between. The CDR3 nucleotides are TGCAGCGTTATTAGCACCCACGAGCAGTACTTC. It is translated as CSVISTHEQYF.

The chain joins TRBV2 to TRBJ2-7, with no clear D. V was cut by 7 bases and J by 1 base, with 11 bases left in between. Germline V gives CDR1 SNHLY, CDR2 FYNNEI. There are 13 residues in the CDR3. The CDR3 loop is CASMIDGSYEQYF. CDR3 DNA: TGTGCCAGCATGATCGACGGTTCCTACGAGCAGTACTTC.

Notes on this clonotype: A read error may explain this, as a much larger clone is one base away. This chain uses TRBV4-1 with TRBJ1-1; D unclear. Germline CDR1 reads MGHRA; CDR2 reads YSYEKL. The CDR3 is 16 residues long. CDR3 coding DNA: TGCGCCGGCAGCCAAGCCTACCTGGCCCTAAACACTGAAGCTTTCTTT. Translation gives CAGSQAYLALNTEAFF.

A word on this clonotype: This may be a read error: a much more frequent sequence differs by one nucleotide. The chain uses TRBV4-1 and TRBJ2-3, with 7 bases matching TRBD2. The germline V gene encodes CDR1 MGHRA and CDR2 YSYEKL. This CDR3 is 14 amino acids long. The V and J ends lost 1 base and 5 bases, in that order; junction bases with no gene match: 3. The CDR3 coding sequence is TGCGCCAGCAGCCAAGTACGGGAGGTAGATACGCAGTATTTT. Amino acids: CASSQVREVDTQYF.

Notes on this clonotype: This CDR3 fails to terminate in the conserved phenylalanine or tryptophan, so it likely reflects a read error. The V and J genes are TRBV11-3 and TRBJ2-6; D might be TRBD1 (5 bases). This CDR3 has 19 residues. Germline CDR1 is SGHNT and CDR2 is YENEEA. The CDR3 sequence is CASSLQGALHDSGANVLTL. The CDR3 DNA reads as TGTGCCAGCAGCTTACAAGGAGCGCTTCATGACTCTGGGGCCAATGTCCTGACTTTA.

This chain joins TRBV6-1 and TRBJ1-2, with TRBD1 as a possible D gene (6 bases). The CDR3 is made up of 13 amino acids. The ends were cut back, 8 bases at V and 12 bases at J, with 22 bases in the middle. Germline loops: CDR1 MNHNS, CDR2 SASEGT. The CDR3: CASGAWDTEADTF. CDR3 bases: TGTGCCAGCGGTGCCTGGGACACTGAGGCGGACACCTTC.

On this clonotype: The junction differs from germline at one of its ends, possibly a read error. The chain employs TRBV11-2 and TRBJ2-3; possibly TRBD1 or TRBD2 for D (5 bases each). This CDR3 comprises 13 residues. Germline-derived CDR1 and CDR2 are SGHAT and FQNNGV. CDR3 sequence reads: CASSLGRGDTHYF. CDR3 nucleotide sequence: TGTGCCAGCAGCTTAGGACGAGGGGATACGCACTATTTT.